This TCR beta chain appears in the sequencing data of a study of CD8+CD57+ T cells in acquired aplastic anemia. Germline V lookup: CDR1 LNHNV, CDR2 YYDKDF (reference sequence). This CDR3 has 15 amino acids. Trimming took 0 bases from V and 8 from J; bases not matched to a gene: 0. The study profiled TCR beta VDJ and CDR3 using genomic DNA as template. TCRdb ran MiXCR on the reads and lists one entry per CDR3 protein. The sample shows about 210,000 distinct CDR3 sequences, 34% of them seen only once. The V gene is TRBV15, the J gene TRBJ1-6; 11 positions agree with TRBD1. Sequenced: sorted CD4+, CD8+, or CD8+CD57+ T cells (not recorded which) from PBMCs. This receptor was taken from a human donor in good health, serving as a control. The CDR3 reads CATSREGQGDSPLHF. The CDR3 nucleotides are TGTGCCACCAGCAGAGAGGGACAGGGGGATTCACCCCTCCACTTT.